This TCR beta chain is from a study of shared clonotypes between healthy human individuals (dated by TCRdb to 2018 to 2021). Looking at the study overall: A couple of women and a few men aged 18 to 49 years were included in the cohort. For each donor, CD4 naive and CD4 memory were each given three plates, CD8 naive was given two plates, and CD8 memory was given one plate. To estimate repertoire size and how much clonotypes are shared between individuals, the study performed deep sequencing of blood TCR repertoires from roughly five healthy adults. To increase sequencing depth and limit assay-specific biases, TCR repertoire library preparation and sequencing were carried out by different laboratories using diverse techniques. Leukapheresis yielded between about 0.94 and 8.9 billion PBMCs per donor. Summary of the overall study and its limitations: Across a handful of donors, around 5% of naive CD4, roughly 3.5% of naive CD8, 2% to 2.5% of memory CD4, and 0.4% of memory CD8 clonotypes were shared. Sampling was restricted to blood, and TCR repertoires in tissues likely differ from the TCR repertoires found in blood. The genetic and exposure-history diversity represented was limited by the small number of donors. Clonotypes shared by all four sorted-subset donors showed higher generation probabilities than non-shared clonotypes. Naive subsets generally had larger estimated clonotype richness than memory subsets. Based on pairwise subsampling, the degree of clonotype sharing among donors was expected to be affected by sequencing depth. Even with the large sequencing depth, rarefaction of the sorted-subset datasets indicated that sequencing was incomplete.

This clone was recorded once. The clone's antigen remains unknown. Germline and junction disagree at one end, which may indicate a read error. The CDR3 goes from the cysteine to the phenylalanine over 11 residues. CDR3 DNA is the only sequence kept; it has 33 bases, read in frame from the first base. The germline V gene specifies SGHAT as CDR1 and FQNNGV as CDR2. Healthy HIV-negative adults with no recently reported acute infections or vaccinations were included as donors. Only Caucasian adults living in Nashville, Tennessee, USA were represented among the donors. CD4+ T cells were enriched by magnetic negative selection, after which naive cells were positively selected on CD45RA and the negative fraction was taken as the memory subset. Blood was obtained by leukapheresis, after which PBMCs were separated by Ficoll-Histopaque density gradient centrifugation and cryopreserved in liquid nitrogen vapor phase. Analytical flow cytometry was used to check the purity and quantity of every magnetically sorted T cell population. Genomic DNA was isolated from every sorted fraction and measured by UV absorbance on a Nanodrop 2000c.

Using the deep immunoSEQ assay, multiplex PCR amplified TCR CDR3 regions from genomic DNA. For each cell subset, the extracted genomic DNA was distributed evenly across all wells of several immunoSEQ 96-well plates, and each plate served as one replicate. For sorted subsets, around 0.2 ug genomic DNA, equal to 25,000 to 35,000 T cell genomes, was loaded into each replicate PCR. Purified libraries were measured with a Qubit 3.0 fluorometer, size-checked on a Bioanalyzer 2100, and measured again with the KAPA Library Quantification kit. Every immunoSEQ 96-well plate was sequenced on a dedicated single-read 150-cycle Illumina NextSeq 550 flow cell. In the paper's pipeline: Because only junctional sequences without quality scores were contained in the immunoSEQ output, filtering matching that applied to full-length reads could not be performed. Sequences were annotated with PyIR, a Python wrapper for IgBLAST v1.9, and V/J genes and CDR3 were assigned using IMGT germline references. Reads were filtered out if the reads had weak V/J assignments (E-value above 1e-6), no CDR3, stop codons, out-of-frame junctions, or ambiguous translated residues. A V3J clonotype was defined by an identical inferred V gene, J gene, and CDR3 amino acid sequence. The percentage overlap between two repertoires was calculated by dividing the number of shared unique clonotypes by the size of the smaller repertoire. Richness of each repertoire was evaluated using RTK rarefaction, the Chao1 estimator, and Recon v2.1 estimates of unobserved clonotypes. OLGA was used to compute generation probabilities for all TCRbeta clonotypes that the gDNA method yielded from a handful of donors. TCRdb limited this immuneACCESS table to in-frame rearrangements with V and J called. A share of clones is missing; checked studies link under half to unresolved V genes, and the rest is unexplained. Clonal size and the V and J genes are those of that table, whereas D and trimming came from the DNA. Counted in this sample were more than 900,000 clones; approximately 78% of them appeared once. The ten largest clones take up around 0.61% of the sample.

Sequencing used memory CD4+ T cells from PBMCs. The cell subset or site label for this specimen denotes: CD45RA-negative fraction. Recombination linked TRBV11-2 to TRBJ2-7; a confident D gene designation cannot be given. This clonotype was sampled from a man aged 18 to 30 in good health. Some clones in this sample may be carry-over from other donors' samples. The CDR3 amino acid sequence is: CASRTSFEQYF. The nucleotides read TGTGCCAGCAGGACCTCCTTCGAGCAGTACTTC.